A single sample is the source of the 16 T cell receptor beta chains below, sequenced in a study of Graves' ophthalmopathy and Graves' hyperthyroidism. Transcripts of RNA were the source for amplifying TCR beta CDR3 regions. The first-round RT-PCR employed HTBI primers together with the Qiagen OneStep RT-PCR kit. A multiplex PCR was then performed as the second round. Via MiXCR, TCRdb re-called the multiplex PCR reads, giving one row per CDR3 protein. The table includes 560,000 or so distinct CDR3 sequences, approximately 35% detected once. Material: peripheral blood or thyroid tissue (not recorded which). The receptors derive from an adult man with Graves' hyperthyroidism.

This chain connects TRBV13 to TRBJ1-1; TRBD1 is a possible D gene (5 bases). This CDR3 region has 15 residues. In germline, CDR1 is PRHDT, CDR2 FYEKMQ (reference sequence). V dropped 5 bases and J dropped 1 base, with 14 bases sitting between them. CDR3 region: CASSPWDGENTEAFF. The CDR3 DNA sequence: TGTGCCAGCAGCCCATGGGACGGAGAGAACACTGAAGCTTTCTTT.

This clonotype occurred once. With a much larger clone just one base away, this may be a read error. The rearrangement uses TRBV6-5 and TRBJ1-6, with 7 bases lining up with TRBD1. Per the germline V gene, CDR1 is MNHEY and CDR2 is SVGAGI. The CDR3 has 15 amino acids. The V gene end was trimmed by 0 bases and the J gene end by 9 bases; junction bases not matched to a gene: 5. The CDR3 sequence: CASSYSTGQSSPLHF. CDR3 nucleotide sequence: TGTGCCAGCAGTTACTCGACAGGGCAGAGTTCACCCCTCCACTTT.

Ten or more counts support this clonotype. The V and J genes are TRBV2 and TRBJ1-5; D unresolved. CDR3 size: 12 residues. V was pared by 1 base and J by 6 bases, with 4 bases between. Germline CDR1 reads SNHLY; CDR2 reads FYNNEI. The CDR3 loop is CASSEGPQPQHF. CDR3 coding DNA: TGTGCCAGCAGTGAAGGGCCTCAGCCCCAGCATTTT.

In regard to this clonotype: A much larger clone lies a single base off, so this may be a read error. The CDR3 bases are TGTGCCAACAGTTTAACCCCCGGGACAGGGATAAACACTGAAGCTTTCTTT. This codes for CANSLTPGTGINTEAFF. This chain joins TRBV12-3 or TRBV12-4 and TRBJ1-1, with 9 bases fitting TRBD1. The CDR3 covers 17 residues.

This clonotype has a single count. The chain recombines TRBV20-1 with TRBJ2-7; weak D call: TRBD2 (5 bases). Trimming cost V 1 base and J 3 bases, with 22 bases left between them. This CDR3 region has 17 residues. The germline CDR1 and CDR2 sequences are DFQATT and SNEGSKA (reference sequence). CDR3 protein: CSARVPTRMGEGYEQYF. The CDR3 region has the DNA TGCAGTGCTAGAGTCCCGACCCGGATGGGAGAGGGCTACGAGCAGTACTTC.

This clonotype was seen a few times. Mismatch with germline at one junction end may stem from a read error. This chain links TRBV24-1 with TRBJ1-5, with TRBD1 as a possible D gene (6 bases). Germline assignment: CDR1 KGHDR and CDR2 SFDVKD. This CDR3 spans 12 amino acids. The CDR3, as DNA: TGTGCCAGCAGTACAGGGAACCAGCCCCAGCATTTT. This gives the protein CASSTGNQPQHF.

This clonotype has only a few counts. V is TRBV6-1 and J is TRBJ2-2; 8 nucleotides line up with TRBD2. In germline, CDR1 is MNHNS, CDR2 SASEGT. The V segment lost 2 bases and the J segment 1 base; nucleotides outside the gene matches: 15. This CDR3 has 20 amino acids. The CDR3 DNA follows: TGTGCCAGCAGTGAAAGTCCGGGGGGGGCCGGGACTGGGAACACCGGGGAGCTGTTTTTT. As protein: CASSESPGGAGTGNTGELFF.

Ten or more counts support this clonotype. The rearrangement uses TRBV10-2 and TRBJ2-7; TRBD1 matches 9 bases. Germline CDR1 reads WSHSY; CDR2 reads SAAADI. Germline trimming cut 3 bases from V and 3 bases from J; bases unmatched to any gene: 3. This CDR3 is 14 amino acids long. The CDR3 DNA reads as TGCGCCAGCAGTGAAGACAGGGGGGTCTACGAGCAGTACTTC. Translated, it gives CASSEDRGVYEQYF.

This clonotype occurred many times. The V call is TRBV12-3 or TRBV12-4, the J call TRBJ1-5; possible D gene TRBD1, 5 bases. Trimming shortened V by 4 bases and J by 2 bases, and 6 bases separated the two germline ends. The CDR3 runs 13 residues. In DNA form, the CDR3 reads TGTGCCAGCAGTTCGACAGGCAATCAGCCCCAGCATTTT. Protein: CASSSTGNQPQHF.

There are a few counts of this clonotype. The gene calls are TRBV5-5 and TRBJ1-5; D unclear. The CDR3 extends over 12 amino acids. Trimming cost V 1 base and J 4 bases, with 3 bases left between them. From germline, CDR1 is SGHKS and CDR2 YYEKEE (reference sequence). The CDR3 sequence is CASSLINQPQHF. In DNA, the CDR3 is TGTGCCAGCAGCTTGATTAATCAGCCCCAGCATTTT. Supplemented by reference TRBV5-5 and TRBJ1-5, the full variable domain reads DAGVTQSPTHLIKTRGQQVTLRCSPISGHKSVSWYQQVLGQGPQFIFQYYEKEERGRGNFPDRFSARQFPNYSSELNVNALLLGDSALYLCASSLINQPQHFGDGTRLSIL.

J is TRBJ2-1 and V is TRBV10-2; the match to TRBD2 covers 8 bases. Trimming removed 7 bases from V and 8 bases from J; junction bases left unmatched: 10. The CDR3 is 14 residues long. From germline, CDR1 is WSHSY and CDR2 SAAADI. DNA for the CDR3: TGCGCCAGCAAGAGTAGCGGGACGTTGGATGAGCAGTTCTTC. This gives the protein CASKSSGTLDEQFF.

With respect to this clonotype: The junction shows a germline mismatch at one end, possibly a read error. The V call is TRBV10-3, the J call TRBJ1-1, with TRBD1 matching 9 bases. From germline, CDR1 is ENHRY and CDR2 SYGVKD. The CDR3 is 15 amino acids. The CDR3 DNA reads TGTGCCAGCAGTAAAACAGGGGGCGTCGGTACTGAAGCTTTCTTT. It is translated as CASSKTGGVGTEAFF.

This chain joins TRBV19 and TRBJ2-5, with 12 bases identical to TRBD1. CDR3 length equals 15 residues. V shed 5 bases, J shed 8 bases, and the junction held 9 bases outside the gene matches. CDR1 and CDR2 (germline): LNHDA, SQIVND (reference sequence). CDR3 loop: CASSPQGQGATTQYF. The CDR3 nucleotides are TGTGCCAGTAGTCCCCAGGGACAGGGGGCGACTACCCAGTACTTC.

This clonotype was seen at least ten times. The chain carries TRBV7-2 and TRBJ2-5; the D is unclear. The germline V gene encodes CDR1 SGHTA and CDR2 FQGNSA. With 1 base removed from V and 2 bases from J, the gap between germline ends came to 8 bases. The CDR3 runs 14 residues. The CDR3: CASSLDGRQETQYF. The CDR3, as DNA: TGTGCCAGCAGCTTAGATGGCAGGCAAGAGACCCAGTACTTC.

CDR3 protein: CASRPLGGGLTSAADQYF. Here the CDR3 DNA reads TGTGCCAGCAGACCCCTAGGCGGGGGGTTGACTAGCGCGGCGGACCAGTACTTC. V and J are TRBV28 and TRBJ2-5; 8 nucleotides match TRBD2. V lost 6 bases to trimming and J lost 10 bases; unmatched junction nucleotides: 25. Germline assignment: CDR1 MDHEN and CDR2 SYDVKM. This CDR3 is built from 18 residues. Complete variable domain (other parts from reference TRBV28 and TRBJ2-5): DVKVTQSSRYLVKRTGEKVFLECVQDMDHENMFWYRQDPGLGLRLIYFSYDVKMKEKGDIPEGYSVSREKKERFSLILESASTNQTSMYLCASRPLGGGLTSAADQYFGPGTRLLVL.

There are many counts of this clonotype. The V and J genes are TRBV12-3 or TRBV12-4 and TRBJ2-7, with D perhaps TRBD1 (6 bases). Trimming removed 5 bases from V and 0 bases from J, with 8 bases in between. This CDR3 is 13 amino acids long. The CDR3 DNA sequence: TGTGCCAGCAGTCGGGACACCTCCTACGAGCAGTACTTC. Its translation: CASSRDTSYEQYF.